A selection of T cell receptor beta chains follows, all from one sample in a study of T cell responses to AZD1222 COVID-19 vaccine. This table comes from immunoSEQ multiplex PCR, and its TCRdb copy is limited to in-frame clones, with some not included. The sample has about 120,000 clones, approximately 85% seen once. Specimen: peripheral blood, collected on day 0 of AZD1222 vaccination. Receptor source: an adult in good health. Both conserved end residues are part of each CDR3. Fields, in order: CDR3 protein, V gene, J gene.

CDR3 protein: CASGLVPLRGNTIYF
V gene: TRBV12-5
J gene: TRBJ1-3

CDR3 protein: CASSLFGTGVYEQYF
V gene: TRBV5-1
J gene: TRBJ2-7

CDR3 protein: CASSWPGGTEQYF
V gene: TRBV11-3
J gene: TRBJ2-7

CDR3 protein: CASSYLGTAKPQYF
V gene: TRBV6-2/TRBV6-3
J gene: TRBJ2-3

CDR3 protein: CASSPLGVHYNEQFF
V gene: TRBV3-1/TRBV3-2
J gene: TRBJ2-1

CDR3 protein: CATSDFRASGNKNEQFF
V gene: TRBV24-1
J gene: TRBJ2-1

CDR3 protein: CASSYSDTQYF
V gene: TRBV6-5
J gene: TRBJ2-3

CDR3 protein: CASSLRRINYGYTF
V gene: TRBV7-8
J gene: TRBJ1-2

CDR3 protein: CASKNPTSGGREQYF
V gene: TRBV28
J gene: TRBJ2-7

CDR3 protein: CASSLDGTGVGYEQYF
V gene: TRBV11-3
J gene: TRBJ2-7

CDR3 protein: CASNSGSTDTQYF
V gene: TRBV11-3
J gene: TRBJ2-3

CDR3 protein: CAIGRQGFGEQFF
V gene: TRBV10-3
J gene: TRBJ2-1

CDR3 protein: CASSTGFEQYF
V gene: TRBV5-6
J gene: TRBJ2-7

CDR3 protein: CASSLVETEAFF
V gene: TRBV12-3/TRBV12-4
J gene: TRBJ1-1

CDR3 protein: CASSQGRGGTDTQYF
V gene: TRBV3-1/TRBV3-2
J gene: TRBJ2-3

CDR3 protein: CASSYHDEQYF
V gene: TRBV6-5
J gene: TRBJ2-7

CDR3 protein: CASSLWDTEAFF
V gene: TRBV7-8
J gene: TRBJ1-1

CDR3 protein: CASRRQGTYNSPLHF
V gene: TRBV28
J gene: TRBJ1-6

CDR3 protein: CASSFSYEQYF
V gene: TRBV7-2
J gene: TRBJ2-7

CDR3 protein: CSVANTEAFF
V gene: TRBV29-1
J gene: TRBJ1-1

CDR3 protein: CATSDMLSNQPQHF
V gene: TRBV19
J gene: TRBJ1-5

CDR3 protein: CASSLEWNTEAFF
V gene: TRBV5-6
J gene: TRBJ1-1

CDR3 protein: CASSLGKENIQYF
V gene: TRBV5-4
J gene: TRBJ2-4

CDR3 protein: CASSPRDRSNEQFF
V gene: TRBV11-3
J gene: TRBJ2-1

CDR3 protein: CASSLSRLNYGYTF
V gene: TRBV28
J gene: TRBJ1-2

CDR3 protein: CATSGPLGGEEQYF
V gene: TRBV15
J gene: TRBJ2-7

CDR3 protein: CASSSPAGKGSTEAFF
V gene: TRBV28
J gene: TRBJ1-1

CDR3 protein: CASSRQGALNTGELFF
V gene: TRBV7-6
J gene: TRBJ2-2

CDR3 protein: CASSESFSAGGDTEAFF
V gene: TRBV25-1
J gene: TRBJ1-1

CDR3 protein: CASSLMGQTGFLEQYF
V gene: TRBV5-1
J gene: TRBJ2-7

CDR3 protein: CASRRAQGSYEQYF
V gene: TRBV6-5
J gene: TRBJ2-7

CDR3 protein: CASIQGQPGLANYGYTF
V gene: TRBV27
J gene: TRBJ1-2

CDR3 protein: CASSITEEGSYEQYF
V gene: TRBV19
J gene: TRBJ2-7

CDR3 protein: CASSTLVLLSEAFF
V gene: TRBV19
J gene: TRBJ1-1

CDR3 protein: CASSGPRSGGPGTEAFF
V gene: TRBV2
J gene: TRBJ1-1

CDR3 protein: CASSPQVTEQFF
V gene: TRBV12-3/TRBV12-4
J gene: TRBJ2-1

CDR3 protein: CASSQVGQPEQYF
V gene: TRBV3-1/TRBV3-2
J gene: TRBJ2-7

CDR3 protein: CASSLARTGIYEQYF
V gene: TRBV7-2
J gene: TRBJ2-7

CDR3 protein: CASSGQNTGELFF
V gene: TRBV2
J gene: TRBJ2-2

CDR3 protein: CASSQDPPTSRNTIYF
V gene: TRBV3-1/TRBV3-2
J gene: TRBJ1-3

CDR3 protein: CASSLTAAVFAYEQYF
V gene: TRBV7-2
J gene: TRBJ2-7

CDR3 protein: CASSLGGTGLSNQPQHF
V gene: TRBV7-8
J gene: TRBJ1-5

CDR3 protein: CASSLEGRDPYEQYF
V gene: TRBV5-1
J gene: TRBJ2-7

CDR3 protein: CASSLVRQGATYGYTF
V gene: TRBV7-2
J gene: TRBJ1-2

CDR3 protein: CASSPPAGVGYTF
V gene: TRBV18
J gene: TRBJ1-2

CDR3 protein: CASSVDPAGGLDEQFF
V gene: TRBV9
J gene: TRBJ2-1

CDR3 protein: CASFDRGHRDTQYF
V gene: TRBV6-5
J gene: TRBJ2-3

CDR3 protein: CASSHRLADTDTQYF
V gene: TRBV6-4
J gene: TRBJ2-3

CDR3 protein: CASSPLAGPGYTF
V gene: TRBV11-2
J gene: TRBJ1-2

CDR3 protein: CASSQGAGVGYGYTF
V gene: TRBV4-1
J gene: TRBJ1-2

CDR3 protein: CASSHRTGYGYTF
V gene: TRBV23-1
J gene: TRBJ1-2

CDR3 protein: CASTPGQVLTYEQYF
V gene: TRBV6-5
J gene: TRBJ2-7

CDR3 protein: CASSSFTGTDTQYF
V gene: TRBV5-1
J gene: TRBJ2-3

CDR3 protein: CASSQKVKTNSPLHF
V gene: TRBV18
J gene: TRBJ1-6

CDR3 protein: CASSSREIGQPQHF
V gene: TRBV6-2/TRBV6-3
J gene: TRBJ1-5